This passage covers 27 T cell receptor beta chains from one sample sequenced in a study of blood T cell repertoires in COVID-19. Clones were read by immunoSEQ multiplex PCR, and TCRdb kept only the in-frame ones, dropping some. Of under 140,000 clones in the sample, approximately 82% were seen once. The sequenced sample was peripheral blood. The receptors were sampled from an elderly woman with acute or convalescent COVID-19.

This rearrangement joins TRBV7-2 to TRBJ1-4, with a possible D match to TRBD1 (5 bases). The CDR3 runs to 14 residues. Germline-derived CDR1 and CDR2 are SGHTA and FQGNSA. The V gene lost 3 bases and the J gene lost 4 bases, with 9 bases spanning the gap. CDR3 protein: CASSLTAYNEKLFF. The CDR3 DNA reads TGTGCCAGCAGCTTGACAGCCTATAATGAAAAACTGTTTTTT.

The genes are TRBV6-5 and TRBJ1-1; D is perhaps TRBD1 (5 bases). The germline CDR1 and CDR2 sequences are MNHEY and SVGAGI. V lost 2 bases and J 0 bases, leaving 10 bases between the germline ends. The CDR3 runs 15 residues. In nucleotides, the CDR3 is TGTGCCAGCAGTTACGGGGGGGTAATGAACACTGAAGCTTTCTTT. It encodes CASSYGGVMNTEAFF.

The chain couples TRBV7-8 to TRBJ2-1, with D perhaps matching TRBD2 (5 bases). V lost 10 bases to trimming and J lost 4 bases, with 17 bases between them. The germline V gene has CDR1 SGHVS and CDR2 FQNEAQ. The CDR3 covers 14 residues. Here the CDR3 reads CATSLGPGYNEQFF. CDR3 DNA: TGTGCCACCTCTCTCGGGCCGGGGTACAATGAGCAGTTCTTC.

The rearrangement joins TRBV28 to TRBJ2-1; D gene unclear. The CDR3 has 16 residues. Germline V gene data show CDR1 as MDHEN and CDR2 as SYDVKM. The V end was cut by 3 bases, the J end by 3 bases, with 15 bases between. CDR3: CASSLVPQAHYNEQFF. CDR3 DNA: TGTGCCAGCAGTTTGGTTCCCCAGGCGCACTACAATGAGCAGTTCTTC. Based on the CDR3 plus reference TRBV28 and TRBJ2-1, the full variable domain is DVKVTQSSRYLVKRTGEKVFLECVQDMDHENMFWYRQDPGLGLRLIYFSYDVKMKEKGDIPEGYSVSREKKERFSLILESASTNQTSMYLCASSLVPQAHYNEQFFGPGTRLTVL.

This chain connects TRBV10-3 to TRBJ2-1; 10 nucleotides line up with TRBD2. Germline assignment: CDR1 ENHRY and CDR2 SYGVKD. The CDR3 sequence is 17 residues long. V was clipped by 6 bases and J by 0 bases; unmatched bases: 8. The CDR3 reads CAIRESVAGGSYNEQFF. The CDR3 DNA reads as TGTGCCATCAGAGAATCCGTAGCGGGGGGCTCCTACAATGAGCAGTTCTTC.

The V call is TRBV6-1, the J call TRBJ2-3; 7 positions agree with TRBD1. Trimming took 2 bases from V and 0 from J; bases not matched to a gene: 2. This CDR3 region has 15 residues. Looked up from germline, CDR1 is MNHNS and CDR2 is SASEGT. The CDR3 loop reads CASSETGESTDTQYF. CDR3 in DNA: TGTGCCAGCAGTGAAACAGGGGAGAGCACAGATACGCAGTATTTT.

The CDR3 protein is CAAGGSGYGYTF. For the CDR3, the DNA is TGTGCCGCGGGGGGCTCGGGCTATGGCTACACCTTC. The V gene is TRBV7-9, the J gene TRBJ1-2; a weak D match, TRBD1 (6 bases). Trimming took off 11 bases at V and 4 bases at J, with 14 bases between the two ends. There are 12 residues in the CDR3. Germline-derived CDR1 and CDR2 are SEHNR and FQNEAQ (reference sequence).

This chain connects TRBV4-3 to TRBJ2-3, with 9 bases that match TRBD2. V lost 4 bases to trimming and J lost 5 bases; unmatched junction nucleotides: 10. CDR3 length: 16 amino acids. From germline, CDR1 is LGHNA and CDR2 YSLEER. The CDR3 DNA is TGCGCCAGCAGCCCGAGAGCCGCGGGAGGGCAAGATACGCAGTATTTT. Protein: CASSPRAAGGQDTQYF.

The chain links TRBV6-5 to TRBJ2-1; D ambiguous. Germline CDR1 MNHEY, CDR2 SVGAGI. The CDR3 consists of 13 residues. V was pared by 3 bases and J by 11 bases, with 14 bases between. CDR3 sequence reads: CASSYSLDIKQFF. CDR3 in DNA: TGTGCCAGCAGTTATTCATTAGACATAAAGCAGTTCTTC.

The chain uses TRBV3-1 (or the pseudogene TRBV3-2) and TRBJ2-3, with TRBD2 matching 8 bases. Germline lookup yields CDR1 LGHDT and CDR2 YNNKEL (reference sequence). J was trimmed by 1 base and V by 3 bases; bases with no gene match: 3. The CDR3 covers 15 residues. The CDR3 region has the DNA TGTGCCAGCAGCCAGATTAGCGGGGGCACAGATACGCAGTATTTT. Its translation: CASSQISGGTDTQYF.

The J gene is TRBJ1-1, the V gene TRBV5-1, with D maybe TRBD1 (6 bases). Germline CDR1 reads SGHRS; CDR2 reads YFSETQ. The V and J ends lost 0 bases and 0 bases respectively, with 12 bases between them. This CDR3 is built from 16 residues. The CDR3: CASSLAPGQLNTEAFF. CDR3 nucleotide sequence: TGCGCCAGCAGCTTGGCACCAGGACAGCTGAACACTGAAGCTTTCTTT.

This clone turned up a few times. The CDR3 loop reads CASSRGAGGPIRETQYF. DNA of the CDR3: TGCGCCAGCAGCCGGGGTGCGGGGGGGCCAATAAGAGAGACCCAGTACTTC. The chain carries TRBV5-1 and TRBJ2-5; 9 bases map to TRBD2. The length of the CDR3 is 17 residues. Trimming at V came to 4 bases and at J to 4 bases, leaving 14 bases not matched to a gene. Germline V lookup: CDR1 SGHRS, CDR2 YFSETQ.

This clone was picked up one time. The chain has TRBV7-9 and TRBJ1-1, with 8 bases that match TRBD1. The length of the CDR3 is 15 residues. The V gene end was trimmed by 2 bases and the J gene end by 1 base; junction bases not matched to a gene: 3. Germline loops: CDR1 SEHNR, CDR2 FQNEAQ (reference sequence). The chain's CDR3 is CASSLTGGRNTEAFF. CDR3 in DNA: TGTGCCAGCAGCTTAACAGGGGGAAGGAACACTGAAGCTTTCTTT. The full variable domain, completed using reference TRBV7-9 and TRBJ1-1, is DTGVSQNPRHKITKRGQNVTFRCDPISEHNRLYWYRQTLGQGPEFLTYFQNEAQLEKSRLLSDRFSAERPKGSFSTLEIQRTEQGDSAMYLCASSLTGGRNTEAFFGQGTRLTVV.

This clone was detected once. The chain recombines TRBV27 with TRBJ1-5; no definite D call. The germline CDR1 and CDR2 sequences are MNHEY and SMNVEV (reference sequence). With 8 bases removed from V and 7 bases from J, the gap between germline ends came to 12 bases. This CDR3 region has 12 residues. The DNA for the CDR3 is TGTGCCAGCTCCCCAGGAGGGCAGCCCCAGCATTTT. Protein sequence: CASSPGGQPQHF.

This clone has more than one count but fewer than ten. The rearrangement uses TRBV19 and TRBJ1-6; D is unresolved. CDR1 LNHDA and CDR2 SQIVND come from the germline V gene (reference sequence). The CDR3 contains 15 residues. V was cut by 4 bases and J by 8 bases, with 15 bases left in between. The CDR3: CASSTAGVGDSPLHF. The CDR3 nucleotides read TGTGCCAGTAGTACCGCAGGAGTCGGGGATTCACCCCTCCACTTT.

This sequence joins TRBV28 and TRBJ1-1; weak D call: TRBD1 (6 bases). Trimming pared 2 bases from V and 3 bases from J, leaving 7 bases between. Germline-derived CDR1 and CDR2 are MDHEN and SYDVKM. This CDR3 comprises 13 residues. CDR3 loop: CASSLNRDTEAFF. The CDR3 nucleotides are TGTGCCAGCAGTTTAAACAGGGACACTGAAGCTTTCTTT.

The chain carries TRBV5-5 and TRBJ2-3, with D unresolved. V dropped 0 bases and J dropped 0 bases, with 11 bases sitting between them. This CDR3 comprises 16 residues. CDR1 and CDR2 (germline): SGHKS, YYEKEE (reference sequence). CDR3 nucleotide sequence: TGTGCCAGCAGCTTGGGCGGCATTGGGAGCACAGATACGCAGTATTTT. Translation gives CASSLGGIGSTDTQYF.

The V gene is TRBV7-6, the J gene TRBJ2-5, with 9 bases that match TRBD2. This CDR3 comprises 19 residues. The germline V gene has CDR1 SGHVS and CDR2 FNYEAQ. Germline trimming cut 2 bases from V and 5 bases from J; bases unmatched to any gene: 18. CDR3 coding DNA: TGTGCCAGCAGCTTAAGTTGGATGGTAGCGGGAGAGGTCGACGAGACCCAGTACTTC. Translation: CASSLSWMVAGEVDETQYF.

The CDR3 loop is CASSSADEEQFF. The CDR3 region has the DNA TGTGCCAGCAGTTCTGCGGATGAGGAGCAGTTCTTC. The chain couples TRBV6-2 or TRBV6-3 to TRBJ2-1, with D uncertain. CDR3 length equals 12 residues. Looked up from germline, CDR1 is MNHEY and CDR2 is SVGEGT. Trimming cost V 4 bases and J 10 bases, with 11 bases left between them.

The V call is TRBV24-1, the J call TRBJ1-1; tentative D call: TRBD1 (6 bases). V lost 1 base to trimming and J lost 8 bases, with 10 bases between them. The CDR3 spans 13 residues. The germline CDR1 and CDR2 sequences are KGHDR and SFDVKD. CDR3 sequence (DNA): TGTGCCACCAGTGATTTCGACAGGACAGAAGCTTTCTTT. Translation gives CATSDFDRTEAFF.

This chain connects TRBV7-8 to TRBJ2-5; 10 bases are a match to TRBD2. The CDR3 extends over 16 amino acids. With V trimmed by 1 base and J by 5 bases, 7 bases remained unmatched. Per the germline V gene, CDR1 is SGHVS and CDR2 is FQNEAQ. The CDR3 DNA sequence: TGTGCCAGCAGCTTAGAGAGCGGGGGGGCTTGGGAGACCCAGTACTTC. It specifies CASSLESGGAWETQYF. Full variable domain (missing parts from reference TRBV7-8 and TRBJ2-5): GAGVSQSPRYKVAKRGQDVALRCDPISGHVSLFWYQQALGQGPEFLTYFQNEAQLDKSGLPSDRFFAERPEGSVSTLKIQRTQQEDSAVYLCASSLESGGAWETQYFGPGTRLLVL.

This sequence joins TRBV19 and TRBJ2-1; 8 bases agree with TRBD2. CDR3 length: 15 amino acids. The V and J ends lost 5 bases and 3 bases, in that order; junction bases with no gene match: 6. Looked up from germline, CDR1 is LNHDA and CDR2 is SQIVND (reference sequence). CDR3 sequence reads: CASSVSGIGYNEQFF. The CDR3 nucleotides read TGTGCCAGTAGTGTTAGCGGGATCGGCTACAATGAGCAGTTCTTC.

This chain uses TRBV6-1 with TRBJ2-5, with 14 bases lining up with TRBD2. Germline assignment: CDR1 MNHNS and CDR2 SASEGT. With 4 bases clipped from V and 1 base from J, the junction kept 2 bases outside the gene matches. The CDR3 has 16 residues. This CDR3 reads CASSGTSGGPQETQYF. The CDR3 coding sequence is TGTGCCAGCAGTGGGACTAGCGGGGGGCCCCAAGAGACCCAGTACTTC.

The chain recombines TRBV19 with TRBJ1-2, with 7 bases lining up with TRBD1. V lost 7 bases, J lost 5 bases, and 13 bases stayed unmatched. CDR1 LNHDA and CDR2 SQIVND come from the germline V gene (reference sequence). This CDR3 has 15 amino acids. CDR3 nucleotide sequence: TGTGCCAGTACCCCAGGAACCGGGACAGTATATGGCTACACCTTC. Translation gives CASTPGTGTVYGYTF.

This clone was recorded only once. J is TRBJ1-5 and V is TRBV24-1, with TRBD1 identical over 8 bases. The CDR3 length is 17 residues. CDR1 is KGHDR, CDR2 SFDVKD, per germline. With V trimmed by 3 bases and J by 1 base, 7 bases remained unmatched. The CDR3: CATSDRGQGESNQPQHF. DNA of the CDR3: TGTGCCACCAGTGATCGAGGACAGGGCGAGAGCAATCAGCCCCAGCATTTT.

V is TRBV10-2 and J is TRBJ1-4; D ambiguous. Germline values: CDR1 WSHSY, CDR2 SAAADI. V was cut by 9 bases and J by 6 bases, with 14 bases left in between. This CDR3 contains 13 residues. The CDR3 spells CASSTLSDEKLFF. The CDR3 DNA reads TGCGCCAGTTCTACGCTCTCCGATGAAAAACTGTTTTTT.

The rearrangement joins TRBV7-2 to TRBJ2-1; tentatively, D is TRBD1 (6 bases). This CDR3 contains 15 residues. V was shortened by 1 base and J by 5 bases, with 12 bases between the two germline ends. Germline V CDR1 and CDR2: SGHTA, FQGNSA. The CDR3 sequence: CASSLGGRIHNEQFF. The CDR3 nucleotides are TGTGCCAGCAGCTTAGGGGGGCGGATTCACAATGAGCAGTTCTTC.